Sequencing of this T cell receptor (beta chain) was carried out in a study of CD8+ T cells in alopecia areata. Background on the study: Tofacitinib dosing lasted 6 to 18 months, which was then followed by 6 months off drug.

In germline, CDR1 is SGHRS, CDR2 YFSETQ. Trimming cost V 3 bases and J 5 bases; bases outside gene matches: 12. The CDR3 is 16 residues long. RNA was extracted and reverse transcribed into cDNA as the sequencing template. TCRdb's copy holds only in-frame clones and misses some; the assay was immunoSEQ multiplex PCR. The sample comprises approximately 180,000 clones, 63% of which are singletons, and around 1.6% rests with the top ten. This chain links TRBV5-1 with TRBJ2-7, with TRBD2 matching over 9 bases. The clonotype originates from a human donor with alopecia areata. The source material was CD4+ T cells sorted from blood, sampled at week 0. In DNA form, the CDR3 reads TGCGCCAGCAGCTGGCGGGGGGGCGCCAGGGAGGACGAGCAGTACTTC. Translation: CASSWRGGAREDEQYF.